This TCR beta chain was captured by sequencing in a study of blood T cell repertoires in COVID-19. Study at large: COVID-19 samples collected from the United States, Italy and Spain covered acute and convalescent phases.

The germline gives CDR1 SGHDN, CDR2 FVKESK. The CDR3 is 14 amino acids. The trim removed 1 base at V and 6 bases at J, leaving 5 bases unmatched. Participants were aged 18 to 89 years, lived in about two dozen US areas, and enrolled virtually. Cohort allocation depended upon clinical history that participants reported. A case of COVID-19 had been met by exposed participants within 2 weeks before study entry. Data came from immunoSEQ multiplex PCR; TCRdb stores just in-frame clones and leaves some out. In the table there are about 210,000 clones, around 83% of which are singletons. The rearrangement joins TRBV14 to TRBJ1-2; 7 bases match TRBD1. Sequenced material: PBMCs or T cells enriched from blood (not recorded which). The receptor comes from a woman in her 30s who had been exposed to COVID-19. CDR3 sequence reads: CASSQVRQGDGYTF. The DNA of the CDR3 is TGTGCCAGCAGCCAAGTACGTCAGGGGGATGGCTACACCTTC.